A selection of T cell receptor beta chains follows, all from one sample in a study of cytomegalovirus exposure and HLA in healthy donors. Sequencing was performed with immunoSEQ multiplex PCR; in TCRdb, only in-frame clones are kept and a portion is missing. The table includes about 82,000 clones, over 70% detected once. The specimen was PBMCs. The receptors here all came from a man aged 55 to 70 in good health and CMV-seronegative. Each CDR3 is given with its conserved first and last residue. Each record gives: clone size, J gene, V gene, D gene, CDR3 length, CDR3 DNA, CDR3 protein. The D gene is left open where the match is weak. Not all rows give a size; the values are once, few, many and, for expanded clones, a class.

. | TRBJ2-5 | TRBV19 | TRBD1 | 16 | TGTGCCAGTACCCCATTTGGGACAGGGGGACGAGAGACCCAGTACTTC | CASTPFGTGGRETQYF
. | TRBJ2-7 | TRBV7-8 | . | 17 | TGTGCCAGCAGCTTCGGGAGAGGGCGGGGGCCCTCCTACGAGCAGTACTTC | CASSFGRGRGPSYEQYF
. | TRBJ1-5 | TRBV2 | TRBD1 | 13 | TGTGCCAGTAGACAGGGACTCGATCAGCCCCAGCATTTT | CASRQGLDQPQHF
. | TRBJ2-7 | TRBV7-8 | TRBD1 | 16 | TGTGCCAGCAGCTCCCGCCGGGGGACAGGGAACTACGAGCAGTACTTC | CASSSRRGTGNYEQYF
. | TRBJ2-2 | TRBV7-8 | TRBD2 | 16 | TGTGCCAGCAGCTTAAGGCTAGCGGGAGTACCCGGGGAGCTGTTTTTT | CASSLRLAGVPGELFF
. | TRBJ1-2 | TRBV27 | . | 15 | TGTGCCAGCAGTAGCTCAGGGGCGTCCTACTATGGCTACACCTTC | CASSSSGASYYGYTF
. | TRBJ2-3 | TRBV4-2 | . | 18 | TGTGCCAGCAGCCAAGAGTTGGAGACTGGCTCTTGGGCAGATACGCAGTATTTT | CASSQELETGSWADTQYF
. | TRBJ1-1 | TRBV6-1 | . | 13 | TGTGCCAGCAGGACCGGACAGTCCACTGAAGCTTTCTTT | CASRTGQSTEAFF
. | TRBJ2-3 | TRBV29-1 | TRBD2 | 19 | TGCAGCGTTGGATGGTCGAGACTAGCGGGAGGAAGAGGCACAGATACGCAGTATTTT | CSVGWSRLAGGRGTDTQYF
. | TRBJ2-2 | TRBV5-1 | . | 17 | TGCGCCAGCAACAGACTAGTGGGTACATCGAACACCGGGGAGCTGTTTTTT | CASNRLVGTSNTGELFF
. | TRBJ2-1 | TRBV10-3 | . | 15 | TGTGCCATCAGGGTAATAGCGGACCCCTACAATGAGCAGTTCTTC | CAIRVIADPYNEQFF
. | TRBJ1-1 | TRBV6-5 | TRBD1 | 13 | TGTGCCAGCAGAACGGGACAGTGGCCAGAAGCTTTCTTT | CASRTGQWPEAFF
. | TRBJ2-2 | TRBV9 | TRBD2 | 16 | TGTGCCAGCAGCGTCTCACTAGCGCCGAATACCGGGGAGCTGTTTTTT | CASSVSLAPNTGELFF
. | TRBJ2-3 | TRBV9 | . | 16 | TGTGCCAGCAGCGTAGAAACGGGGGGCGACACAGATACGCAGTATTTT | CASSVETGGDTDTQYF
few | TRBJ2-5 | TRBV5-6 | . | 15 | TGTGCCAGCAGCTTGGTATTAATGCGACAAGAGACCCAGTACTTC | CASSLVLMRQETQYF
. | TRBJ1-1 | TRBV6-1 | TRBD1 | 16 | TGTGCCAGCAGTGACCTGCCGGGACAGGCGAACACTGAAGCTTTCTTT | CASSDLPGQANTEAFF
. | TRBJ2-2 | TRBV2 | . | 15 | TGTGCCAGGGGTGGGGCAGGAATAAACACCGGGGAGCTGTTTTTT | CARGGAGINTGELFF
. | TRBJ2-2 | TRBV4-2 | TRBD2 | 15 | TGTGCCAGCAGCCAACTAGCGGGAGACACCGGGGAGCTGTTTTTT | CASSQLAGDTGELFF
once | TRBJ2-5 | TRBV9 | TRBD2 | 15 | TGTGCCAGCAGCGTATCTCCTAGCGGGGGAGAGACCCAGTACTTC | CASSVSPSGGETQYF
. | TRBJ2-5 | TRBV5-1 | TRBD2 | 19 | TGCGCCAGCAGCTTGTCAGGACTAGCGGGAGGGGGGGGCCAAGAGACCCAGTACTTC | CASSLSGLAGGGGQETQYF
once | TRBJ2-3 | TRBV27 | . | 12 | TGTGCCAGCAGTCCTTCCACAGATACGCAGTATTTT | CASSPSTDTQYF
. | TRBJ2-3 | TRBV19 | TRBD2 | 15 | TGTGCCAGTACGGCGGGGGACTCTAGCACAGATACGCAGTATTTT | CASTAGDSSTDTQYF
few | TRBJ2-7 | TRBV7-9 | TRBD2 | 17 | TGTGCCAGCAGCACACAAAGGGGCGGGAGTACTTCCCACGAGCAGTACTTC | CASSTQRGGSTSHEQYF
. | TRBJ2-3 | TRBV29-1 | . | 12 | TGCAGCGTTGAAGTAGGGGGGGAGACGCAGTATTTT | CSVEVGGETQYF
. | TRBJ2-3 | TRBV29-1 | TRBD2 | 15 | TGCAGCGTTGTTTGGCGGGGGGATAGCACGGATACGCAGTATTTT | CSVVWRGDSTDTQYF
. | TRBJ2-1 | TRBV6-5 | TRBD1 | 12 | TGTGCCAGCAGGTTACAATACAGGGGGCAGTTCTTC | CASRLQYRGQFF
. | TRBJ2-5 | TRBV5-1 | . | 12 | TGCGCCAGCAGCACGGACAGAGAGACCCAGTACTTC | CASSTDRETQYF
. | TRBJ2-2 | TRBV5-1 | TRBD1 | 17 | TGCGCCAGCAGCTTGGCCCCGGGACAGGAGCGCACCGGGGAGCTGTTTTTT | CASSLAPGQERTGELFF
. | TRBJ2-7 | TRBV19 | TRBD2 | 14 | TGTGCCAGTAGTATAGGGGCGGGAGGATTCGAGCAGTACTTC | CASSIGAGGFEQYF